This passage covers 22 T cell receptor beta chains from one sample sequenced in a study of T cell responses to AZD1222 COVID-19 vaccine. Profiled with immunoSEQ multiplex PCR; TCRdb holds only in-frame clones, not every one. The table has around 110,000 clones, around nine tenths seen once. The sample was peripheral blood, taken 28 days after the second AZD1222 dose. These receptor sequences come from an adult who received the AZD1222 COVID-19 vaccine.

CDR3 in DNA: TGTGCCAGCAGCTTGGTAAGTGGGGGAGGGAGATACAATGAGCAGTTCTTC. The encoded protein is CASSLVSGGGRYNEQFF. J is TRBJ2-1 and V is TRBV5-8; 7 bases line up with TRBD2. Germline CDR1 reads SGHTS; CDR2 reads YDEGEE. This CDR3 region has 17 residues. V lost 0 bases to trimming and J lost 4 bases; unmatched junction nucleotides: 10.

The V gene is TRBV19, the J gene TRBJ2-1; D is perhaps TRBD2 (5 bases). Germline V lookup: CDR1 LNHDA, CDR2 SQIVND (reference sequence). The CDR3 totals 12 residues. Trimming left V 6 bases short and J 5 bases short, with 8 bases between. The CDR3 nucleotides read TGTGCCAGTAGACTAGATGACAATGAGCAGTTCTTC. The encoded protein is CASRLDDNEQFF.

CDR3 protein: CASSVQVGSNEKLFF. The DNA of the CDR3 is TGTGCCAGCAGCGTCCAGGTTGGGTCTAATGAAAAACTGTTTTTT. The gene calls are TRBV9 and TRBJ1-4; D is unresolved. Trimming stripped 2 bases from V and 3 bases from J, with 11 bases between. The CDR3 contains 15 residues. CDR1 and CDR2 from the germline V gene are SGDLS and YYNGEE.

The chain recombines TRBV6-5 with TRBJ1-4; D may be TRBD1 (6 bases). Deletions cut 6 bases from V and 5 bases from J, with 13 bases between. Germline CDR1 MNHEY, CDR2 SVGAGI. The CDR3 sequence is 14 residues long. CDR3: CASSAGTINEKLFF. The DNA of the CDR3 is TGTGCCAGCAGCGCCGGGACAATCAATGAAAAACTGTTTTTT.

The chain is built from TRBV3-1 (or the pseudogene TRBV3-2) and TRBJ2-4; 9 nucleotides match TRBD2. The CDR3 loop spans 19 amino acids. Trimming cost V 4 bases and J 9 bases; bases outside gene matches: 22. CDR1 is LGHDT, CDR2 YNNKEL, per germline (reference sequence). The CDR3 sequence: CASSPRGGRVSGSRVIQYF. CDR3 coding DNA: TGTGCCAGCAGCCCCCGTGGAGGACGGGTTAGCGGGAGTAGGGTCATTCAGTACTTC.

The genes are TRBV5-1 and TRBJ1-1; D not resolved. Germline CDR1 reads SGHRS; CDR2 reads YFSETQ. The ends were cut back, 0 bases at V and 0 bases at J, with 12 bases in the middle. This CDR3 contains 16 residues. CDR3: CASSLAFSQLNTEAFF. DNA of the CDR3: TGCGCCAGCAGCTTGGCCTTTTCACAGTTGAACACTGAAGCTTTCTTT.

CDR3 protein: CASSPGTTSNQPQHF. The DNA of the CDR3 is TGTGCCAGCAGCCCCGGGACAACTAGCAATCAGCCCCAGCATTTT. This chain links TRBV5-7 with TRBJ1-5; tentative D call: TRBD1 (6 bases). TRBV5-7 is reported as an ORF; its role is uncertain. V dropped 4 bases and J dropped 0 bases, with 11 bases sitting between them. The CDR3 runs to 15 residues.

The table lists this clone with a count of one. V usage is TRBV5-6 and J usage is TRBJ2-3; no definite D call. The CDR3 covers 11 residues. The V gene's germline CDR1 is SGHDT and CDR2 YYEEEE. V lost 1 base and J 6 bases, leaving 3 bases between the germline ends. Here the CDR3 reads CASSLSDTQYF. CDR3 sequence (DNA): TGTGCCAGCAGCTTGAGTGATACGCAGTATTTT.

This chain connects TRBV25-1 to TRBJ2-7; 9 bases align to TRBD1. CDR3 length equals 14 residues. In germline, CDR1 is MGHDK, CDR2 SYGVNS. The junction had 11 bases not matched to a gene; V was cut back by 5 bases and J by 9 bases. CDR3 in amino acids: CASSRAGQGGWQYF. The CDR3 DNA follows: TGTGCCAGCAGTAGGGCGGGACAGGGAGGATGGCAGTACTTC.

The genes are TRBV27 and TRBJ2-2; D gene unclear. Germline assignment: CDR1 MNHEY and CDR2 SMNVEV (reference sequence). Trimming left V 6 bases short and J 4 bases short, with 9 bases between. The CDR3 has 13 residues. Here the CDR3 reads CASSPSSTGELFF. The CDR3 region has the DNA TGTGCCAGCAGCCCCTCAAGCACCGGGGAGCTGTTTTTT.

This chain links TRBV5-1 with TRBJ2-4, with D maybe TRBD1 (6 bases). CDR1 SGHRS and CDR2 YFSETQ come from the germline V gene. This CDR3 is built from 17 residues. Trimming cost V 4 bases and J 0 bases, with 17 bases left between them. CDR3: CASSRRDNPLAKNIQYF. DNA of the CDR3: TGCGCCAGCAGCCGACGGGACAACCCCTTAGCCAAAAACATTCAGTACTTC.

The chain couples TRBV18 to TRBJ2-5; TRBD1 is a possible D gene (6 bases). Germline values: CDR1 KGHSH, CDR2 LQKENI. Trimming pared 2 bases from V and 3 bases from J, leaving 13 bases between. This CDR3 is 15 amino acids long. The CDR3 is CASSPNPDREETQYF. The CDR3, as DNA: TGTGCCAGCTCACCAAACCCGGACAGAGAAGAGACCCAGTACTTC.

The chain has TRBV27 and TRBJ2-7; D not resolved. CDR3 length: 14 residues. Germline loops: CDR1 MNHEY, CDR2 SMNVEV (reference sequence). V lost 6 bases to trimming and J lost 3 bases, with 15 bases between them. Written as DNA, the CDR3 is TGTGCCAGCAGCAACACCCAATCCATCTACGAGCAGTACTTC. This codes for CASSNTQSIYEQYF.

The chain carries TRBV7-9 and TRBJ2-1, with 12 bases aligning to TRBD2. With V trimmed by 4 bases and J by 10 bases, 8 bases remained unmatched. Per germline, CDR1 SEHNR and CDR2 FQNEAQ (reference sequence). This CDR3 is built from 15 residues. CDR3: CASSSRLAGEREQFF. CDR3 in DNA: TGTGCCAGCAGCTCCAGACTAGCGGGAGAGCGAGAGCAGTTCTTC.

J is TRBJ2-7 and V is TRBV9; tentative D call: TRBD2 (5 bases). The CDR3 has 13 residues. The germline V gene has CDR1 SGDLS and CDR2 YYNGEE. Trimming shortened V by 0 bases and J by 1 base, and 5 bases separated the two germline ends. CDR3 protein: CASSVGTSYEQYF. The DNA of the CDR3 is TGTGCCAGCAGCGTAGGGACTTCCTACGAGCAGTACTTC.

This sequence joins TRBV24-1 and TRBJ2-1; the D is unclear. Germline V lookup: CDR1 KGHDR, CDR2 SFDVKD. The CDR3 sequence is 16 residues long. Trimming left V 5 bases short and J 7 bases short, with 20 bases between. The CDR3 nucleotides read TGTGCCACCAGTGCCGAGTACTTTGGGAAAGAAAATGAGCAGTTCTTC. It translates to CATSAEYFGKENEQFF.

The chain links TRBV30 to TRBJ1-2; D is undetermined. The germline V and J ends were trimmed by 0 bases and 8 bases, with 13 bases remaining between them. CDR3 length: 13 amino acids. The germline V gene has CDR1 GTSNPN and CDR2 SVGIG (reference sequence). This chain's CDR3 is CAWSVDVGMGYTF. CDR3 nucleotide sequence: TGTGCCTGGAGTGTAGATGTGGGAATGGGCTACACCTTC.

This clone was seen once. The V gene is TRBV3-1 (or the pseudogene TRBV3-2), the J gene TRBJ2-2; D not resolved. The CDR3 runs 15 residues. V dropped 3 bases and J dropped 1 base, with 9 bases sitting between them. Germline values: CDR1 LGHDT, CDR2 YNNKEL (reference sequence). This chain's CDR3 is CASSQNWGNTGELFF. The DNA for the CDR3 is TGTGCCAGCAGCCAGAACTGGGGGAACACCGGGGAGCTGTTTTTT.

CDR3 sequence reads: CASSLRVPNTEAFF. DNA of the CDR3: TGTGCCAGCAGTTTAAGGGTTCCGAACACTGAAGCTTTCTTT. This chain connects TRBV28 to TRBJ1-1; D unclear. This CDR3 region has 14 residues. The V gene lost 2 bases and the J gene lost 1 base, with 8 bases spanning the gap. Per germline, CDR1 MDHEN and CDR2 SYDVKM.

The chain carries TRBV19 and TRBJ2-1; no clear D. The germline V gene encodes CDR1 LNHDA and CDR2 SQIVND (reference sequence). Trimming took off 8 bases at V and 7 bases at J, with 15 bases between the two ends. The CDR3 runs 13 residues. The CDR3 DNA reads as TGTGCCAGTGGTTGGGATTCCACGAATGAGCAGTTCTTC. Residues: CASGWDSTNEQFF.

This chain connects TRBV18 to TRBJ2-7; tentative D call: TRBD1 (5 bases). The V gene lost 5 bases and the J gene lost 12 bases, with 26 bases spanning the gap. The CDR3 loop spans 15 amino acids. Germline V lookup: CDR1 KGHSH, CDR2 LQKENI. In DNA form, the CDR3 reads TGTGCCAGCTCAGCACAGACGTTAACAGGCCACGGGTGGTACTTC. Amino acids: CASSAQTLTGHGWYF.

This clone was seen a single time. V usage is TRBV18 and J usage is TRBJ1-5; 11 bases align to TRBD1. The length of the CDR3 is 15 residues. Trimming removed 2 bases from V and 7 bases from J; junction bases left unmatched: 4. Germline V CDR1 and CDR2: KGHSH, LQKENI. CDR3 residues: CASSPGQGAAQPQHF. The CDR3, as DNA: TGTGCCAGCTCACCAGGACAGGGGGCTGCCCAGCCCCAGCATTTT. Full variable domain (outside the CDR3, taken from reference TRBV18 and TRBJ1-5): NAGVMQNPRHLVRRRGQEARLRCSPMKGHSHVYWYRQLPEEGLKFMVYLQKENIIDESGMPKERFSAEFPKEGPSILRIQQVVRGDSAAYFCASSPGQGAAQPQHFGDGTRLSIL.